This T cell receptor (beta chain) is drawn from a study of early T cells in non-severe SARS-CoV-2 infection. Study information: Unpaired chains resulted from sequencing bulk RNA of unsorted whole blood.

This clonotype showed up many times. The TCR library protocol attached unique molecular identifiers to the individual cDNA molecules. TCRdb ran MiXCR on the 5' RACE reads and lists one entry per CDR3 protein. Of about 26,000 distinct CDR3 sequences listed, around 5% are singletons. Sequencing used whole blood. The TCR comes from an adult who was a healthcare worker with PCR-confirmed SARS-CoV-2 infection or an uninfected control (not recorded which).

Here the CDR3 DNA reads TGCAGCGTTGTGCAGGACTACAATGAGCAGTTCTTC. Amino acids: CSVVQDYNEQFF. V is TRBV29-1 and J is TRBJ2-1; D is ambiguous. Trimming removed 4 bases from V and 3 bases from J, with 7 bases in between. The CDR3 length is 12 residues. CDR1 and CDR2 from the germline V gene are SQVTM and ANQGSEA.